Shown below are 25 T cell receptor beta chains from a single sample sequenced in a study of CD8 T cells in ankylosing spondylitis. TCRdb called the 5' RACE reads again in MiXCR, with one record for every CDR3 protein. Of about 250,000 distinct CDR3 sequences listed, approximately 7.6% are singletons. Sample: blood, either unsorted or a sorted T cell fraction (not recorded which). These receptor sequences come from a female donor with ankylosing spondylitis or in good health (not recorded which).

This clonotype was observed a handful of times. The gene calls are TRBV7-9 and TRBJ2-1, with 11 bases that match TRBD2. The J segment lost 6 bases and the V segment lost 5 bases, leaving 9 bases of the junction unmatched. There are 16 residues in the CDR3. From germline, CDR1 is SEHNR and CDR2 FQNEAQ (reference sequence). CDR3 nucleotide sequence: TGTGCCAGCAGCGTCCCGGGACTAGCGGTTTCCAATGAGCAGTTCTTC. It translates to CASSVPGLAVSNEQFF.

This clonotype was recorded at least ten times. The V and J genes are TRBV27 and TRBJ2-1; D is undetermined. The germline V and J ends were trimmed by 0 bases and 0 bases, with 15 bases remaining between them. Per germline, CDR1 MNHEY and CDR2 SMNVEV (reference sequence). The CDR3 totals 18 residues. CDR3 sequence: CASSLSAVRASSYNEQFF. The CDR3 DNA reads TGTGCCAGCAGTTTATCGGCCGTTAGAGCGAGCTCCTACAATGAGCAGTTCTTC.

This clonotype has at least ten counts. The J gene is TRBJ2-1, the V gene TRBV11-2; TRBD1 matches 10 bases. CDR1 and CDR2 (germline): SGHAT, FQNNGV. V was pared by 3 bases and J by 7 bases, with 9 bases of the junction left unmatched. The CDR3 sequence is 16 residues long. CDR3 nucleotide sequence: TGTGCCAGCAGCTTCCTACCCGGACAGGGGGGAAATGAGCAGTTCTTC. It yields the protein CASSFLPGQGGNEQFF.

CDR3 amino acids: CASSRTSGTFSYNEQFF. The DNA of the CDR3 is TGTGCCAGCAGCCGGACTAGCGGGACCTTCTCCTACAATGAGCAGTTCTTC. The chain links TRBV2 to TRBJ2-1; TRBD2 matches at 12 bases. Trimming at V came to 6 bases and at J to 0 bases, leaving 6 bases not matched to a gene. Germline CDR1 and CDR2: SNHLY and FYNNEI. The CDR3 length is 17 residues. The full variable domain, its missing parts supplied by reference TRBV2 and TRBJ2-1, is EPEVTQTPSHQVTQMGQEVILRCVPISNHLYFYWYRQILGQKVEFLVSFYNNEISEKSEIFDDQFSVERPDGSNFTLKIRSTKLEDSAMYFCASSRTSGTFSYNEQFFGPGTRLTVL.

At least ten counts were recorded for this clonotype. The CDR3 protein is CASSESQWLDTEAFF. Here the CDR3 DNA reads TGTGCCAGCAGCGAGAGTCAGTGGCTTGACACTGAAGCTTTCTTT. The chain uses TRBV7-2 and TRBJ1-1; no clear D. From germline, CDR1 is SGHTA and CDR2 FQGNSA. This CDR3 has 15 residues. The V end lost 5 bases, the J end lost 3 bases, and 16 bases lay between the germline ends.

This clonotype was recorded many times. This chain uses TRBV12-3 or TRBV12-4 with TRBJ2-3; D might be TRBD2 (6 bases). This CDR3 region has 15 residues. V gave up 1 base and J gave up 0 bases, with 8 bases separating them. The CDR3 region has the DNA TGTGCCAGCAGTTTAGGGAGCGGGAGCACAGATACGCAGTATTTT. It yields the protein CASSLGSGSTDTQYF.

The rearrangement links TRBV11-3 to TRBJ2-2; D remains unclear. CDR3 length equals 16 residues. The V and J ends lost 5 bases and 2 bases respectively, with 15 bases between them. In germline, CDR1 is SGHNT, CDR2 YENEEA. CDR3 amino acids: CASSPPLGANTGELFF. DNA of the CDR3: TGTGCCAGCAGCCCCCCGCTTGGCGCTAACACCGGGGAGCTGTTTTTT.

The rearrangement joins TRBV6-1 to TRBJ1-1; 7 positions agree with TRBD1. This CDR3 comprises 16 residues. J was trimmed by 2 bases and V by 6 bases; bases with no gene match: 12. Per the germline V gene, CDR1 is MNHNS and CDR2 is SASEGT. CDR3 sequence: CASSRNPTGINTEAFF. The DNA for the CDR3 is TGTGCCAGCAGCCGTAACCCGACAGGGATTAACACTGAAGCTTTCTTT.

This clonotype has only one observation. The chain is built from TRBV30 and TRBJ1-5, with 7 bases identical to TRBD1. In germline, CDR1 is GTSNPN, CDR2 SVGIG (reference sequence). The CDR3 length is 15 residues. V lost 2 bases, J lost 3 bases, and 7 bases stayed unmatched. CDR3 loop: CAWSLRDRLNQPQHF. The CDR3 DNA is TGTGCCTGGAGTCTCCGGGACAGACTCAATCAGCCCCAGCATTTT.

This clonotype was counted at least ten times. The chain links TRBV7-2 to TRBJ1-1; D unresolved. CDR1 and CDR2 (germline): SGHTA, FQGNSA. This CDR3 spans 16 amino acids. V was cut by 1 base and J by 1 base, with 13 bases left in between. The CDR3 bases are TGTGCCAGCAGCTTAGAAGGTGCGCGGTCGAACACTGAAGCTTTCTTT. Its protein is CASSLEGARSNTEAFF.

In this sample, this clonotype turned up many times. The genes are TRBV27 and TRBJ1-2; 8 positions agree with TRBD1. The CDR3 is made up of 16 amino acids. Losses at the gene ends were 0 bases for V and 5 bases for J; bases not matched to a gene: 8. Germline V CDR1 and CDR2: MNHEY, SMNVEV (reference sequence). The CDR3 DNA reads as TGTGCCAGCAGTTTATCCCAAATGGGACAGGTTTATGGCTACACCTTC. This translates into CASSLSQMGQVYGYTF.

This clonotype was seen repeatedly, ten times or more. V usage is TRBV27 and J usage is TRBJ2-5, with a weak D call TRBD2 (6 bases). The CDR3 covers 13 residues. From germline, CDR1 is MNHEY and CDR2 SMNVEV (reference sequence). The V gene lost 4 bases and the J gene lost 5 bases, with 11 bases spanning the gap. The CDR3 DNA follows: TGTGCCAGCAGTTGGACTGGGAGGGAGACCCAGTACTTC. This sequence encodes CASSWTGRETQYF.

This clonotype was counted a few times. The genes are TRBV7-2 and TRBJ2-5; TRBD1 or TRBD2 may be the D gene (5 bases each). The length of the CDR3 is 13 residues. V shed 5 bases and J shed 3 bases, with 10 bases lying between them. The V gene's germline CDR1 is SGHTA and CDR2 FQGNSA. The CDR3 DNA is TGTGCCAGCAGCGGGGGACGTAAAGAGACCCAGTACTTC. Encoded protein: CASSGGRKETQYF. The full variable domain, in which reference TRBV7-2 and TRBJ2-5 provide the parts outside the CDR3, is GAGVSQSPSNKVTEKGKDVELRCDPISGHTALYWYRQSLGQGLEFLIYFQGNSAPDKSGLPSDRFSAERTGGSVSTLTIQRTQQEDSAVYLCASSGGRKETQYFGPGTRLLVL.

This clonotype was recorded at least ten times. V and J are TRBV3-1 and TRBJ2-1, with 11 bases fitting TRBD2. This CDR3 comprises 15 residues. Germline V lookup: CDR1 LGHDT, CDR2 YNNKEL (reference sequence). Trimming cost V 6 bases and J 9 bases; bases outside gene matches: 10. The CDR3 is CASRGLAGGSGEQFF. In DNA form, the CDR3 reads TGTGCCAGCAGGGGGTTAGCGGGAGGGAGCGGTGAGCAGTTCTTC.

This clonotype was seen many times. This sequence joins TRBV11-2 and TRBJ2-7; possibly TRBD2 for D (7 bases). The CDR3 spans 15 residues. Germline V gene lookup returns CDR1 SGHAT and CDR2 FQNNGV. Trimming pared 1 base from V and 2 bases from J, leaving 12 bases between. DNA of the CDR3: TGTGCCAGCAGCTTAGTGGGGGCGGGAGCCTACGAGCAGTACTTC. This encodes CASSLVGAGAYEQYF.

This clonotype was seen only once. This sequence may be a read error, since a much larger clone differs from it by one base. The chain recombines TRBV5-5 with TRBJ2-7; 9 bases align to TRBD1. Losses at the gene ends were 1 base for V and 6 bases for J; bases not matched to a gene: 11. Germline loops: CDR1 SGHKS, CDR2 YYEKEE (reference sequence). This CDR3 spans 16 amino acids. CDR3 nucleotide sequence: TGTGCCAGCAGCTTGACCGGACAGGGGACTCTATGCGAGCAGTACTTC. As protein: CASSLTGQGTLCEQYF.

This clonotype was seen repeatedly, ten times or more. The chain employs TRBV12-3 or TRBV12-4 and TRBJ2-1; D unresolved. The CDR3 contains 12 residues. The CDR3 region is CATGPVHNEQFF. The CDR3 bases are TGTGCGACCGGGCCGGTTCACAATGAGCAGTTCTTC.

The rearrangement links TRBV4-3 to TRBJ1-1; 8 positions agree with TRBD1. The CDR3 is made up of 14 amino acids. With 6 bases clipped from V and 0 bases from J, the junction kept 3 bases outside the gene matches. Germline-derived CDR1 and CDR2 are LGHNA and YSLEER. The CDR3 DNA is TGCGCCAGCAGAGCAGGGGGCCTGAACACTGAAGCTTTCTTT. Residues: CASRAGGLNTEAFF.

The sample holds many counts of this clonotype. The V gene is TRBV4-1, the J gene TRBJ1-4; perhaps TRBD1 as D (6 bases). V was cut by 5 bases and J by 6 bases, with 16 bases left in between. Germline CDR1 and CDR2: MGHRA and YSYEKL. The CDR3 runs to 15 residues. Here the CDR3 reads CASSALSGGYEKLFF. DNA for the CDR3: TGCGCCAGCAGCGCCTTGTCCGGGGGCTATGAAAAACTGTTTTTT.

This clonotype was detected many times. The genes are TRBV27 and TRBJ2-4, with 7 bases fitting TRBD1. Germline loops: CDR1 MNHEY, CDR2 SMNVEV (reference sequence). This CDR3 comprises 17 residues. V shed 3 bases and J 3 bases; nucleotides not matched to a gene: 11. The DNA for the CDR3 is TGTGCCAGCAGTTTCCATAGACAGGGAAAGGACAAAAACATTCAGTACTTC. Translation gives CASSFHRQGKDKNIQYF.

At least ten counts were recorded for this clonotype. V is TRBV4-3 and J is TRBJ1-2; perhaps TRBD1 as D (5 bases). V was pared by 0 bases and J by 5 bases, with 10 bases between. From germline, CDR1 is LGHNA and CDR2 YSLEER. This CDR3 has 14 amino acids. The CDR3 loop is CASSQDPRVYGYTF. CDR3 nucleotides: TGCGCCAGCAGCCAAGACCCCAGGGTTTATGGCTACACCTTC.

The table lists this clonotype with many counts. J is TRBJ2-7 and V is TRBV7-2; D remains unclear. This CDR3 region has 13 residues. V lost 5 bases to trimming and J lost 7 bases, with 15 bases between them. The germline V gene encodes CDR1 SGHTA and CDR2 FQGNSA. The CDR3, as DNA: TGTGCCAGCAGCCCTGAGCGCCTTAGGGAGCAGTACTTC. Its protein is CASSPERLREQYF.

This clonotype was seen many times. The chain's CDR3 is CASSALAGGFGYTF. The CDR3 nucleotides are TGTGCCAGCAGTGCCTTAGCGGGAGGGTTTGGCTACACCTTC. J is TRBJ1-2 and V is TRBV12-3 or TRBV12-4; D not certain. The CDR3 consists of 14 residues. V gave up 5 bases and J gave up 7 bases, with 17 bases separating them.

This clonotype showed up many times. This chain links TRBV12-3 or TRBV12-4 with TRBJ2-7; 8 bases align to TRBD2. The CDR3 totals 14 residues. The J segment lost 0 bases and the V segment lost 6 bases, leaving 4 bases of the junction unmatched. This CDR3 reads CASSTLAGSYEQYF. The CDR3, as DNA: TGTGCCAGCAGCACCCTAGCGGGCTCCTACGAGCAGTACTTC.

J is TRBJ1-6 and V is TRBV10-3, with D possibly matching TRBD1 (5 bases). CDR3 size: 13 residues. The ends were cut back, 3 bases at V and 7 bases at J, with 7 bases in the middle. Per the germline V gene, CDR1 is ENHRY and CDR2 is SYGVKD. DNA of the CDR3: TGTGCCATCAGTGAAGGGGACAATTCACCCCTCCACTTT. It codes for CAISEGDNSPLHF.